The rows below give T cell receptor beta chains drawn from one sample of a study of T cells in Graves' hyperthyroidism and ophthalmopathy. Using its own MiXCR run on the multiplex PCR reads, TCRdb lists one record per CDR3 protein. The sample holds just under 750,000 distinct CDR3 sequences; over 35% are singletons and the top ten take around a third. The sequencing input was blood. These receptors were taken from a woman between 40 and 50 years old with Graves' hyperthyroidism. CDR3s include the opening cysteine and the closing phenylalanine or tryptophan. The order of the fields is CDR3 protein, CDR3 DNA, D gene, V gene, clone size, J gene. The D gene is left open where the match is weak. The size of a clone is reported for some rows only, either as once, few or many, or as a class for expanded clones.

CDR3: CASSSLREEPQHF; DNA: TGTGCCAGCAGTTCCCTCAGGGAGGAGCCCCAGCATTTT; D: .; V: TRBV12-3/TRBV12-4; size: few; J: TRBJ1-5
CDR3: CAISEKVDRDGGSQPQHF; DNA: TGTGCCATCAGTGAGAAAGTGGACAGGGACGGGGGCAGTCAGCCCCAGCATTTT; D: TRBD1; V: TRBV10-3; size: .; J: TRBJ1-5
CDR3: CASSMMGRTVPNSPLHF; DNA: TGTGCCAGTAGTATGATGGGGAGGACAGTCCCCAATTCACCCCTCCACTTT; D: .; V: TRBV19; size: many; J: TRBJ1-6
CDR3: CASSFGGYNQPQHF; DNA: TGTGCCAGCAGTTTTGGAGGGTACAATCAGCCCCAGCATTTT; D: .; V: TRBV12-3/TRBV12-4; size: many; J: TRBJ1-5
CDR3: CASSRDVNNQPQHF; DNA: TGTGCCAGCAGCAGGGACGTAAACAATCAGCCCCAGCATTTT; D: .; V: TRBV2; size: .; J: TRBJ1-5
CDR3: CASSAVAGGTDTQYF; DNA: TGTGCCAGCAGCGCAGTAGCGGGGGGCACAGATACGCAGTATTTT; D: TRBD2; V: TRBV7-2; size: .; J: TRBJ2-3
CDR3: CASSIVSGGIQPQHF; DNA: TGTGCCAGTAGTATAGTGTCGGGGGGCATTCAGCCCCAGCATTTT; D: .; V: TRBV19; size: .; J: TRBJ1-5
CDR3: CASSRIIGELFF; DNA: TGCGCCAGCAGCCGGATCATCGGGGAGCTGTTTTTT; D: .; V: TRBV5-5; size: .; J: TRBJ2-2
CDR3: CASSQVPYGYTF; DNA: TGCGCCAGCAGCCAGGTTCCCTATGGCTACACCTTC; D: .; V: TRBV4-1; size: many; J: TRBJ1-2
CDR3: CARGGAGELFF; DNA: TGTGCCAGGGGAGGTGCCGGGGAGCTGTTTTTT; D: .; V: TRBV6-1; size: .; J: TRBJ2-2
CDR3: CASKGRLDTEAFF; DNA: TGTGCCAGCAAAGGACGTTTGGACACTGAAGCTTTCTTT; D: .; V: TRBV11-3; size: .; J: TRBJ1-1
CDR3: CSVEAARGPNEKLFF; DNA: TGCAGCGTTGAAGCCGCCCGGGGACCTAATGAAAAACTGTTTTTT; D: .; V: TRBV29-1; size: .; J: TRBJ1-4
CDR3: CASSRTPNSPLHF; DNA: TGTGCCAGCAGCCGGACCCCAAATTCACCCCTCCACTTT; D: .; V: TRBV12-3/TRBV12-4; size: few; J: TRBJ1-6
CDR3: CSWGADKAFF; DNA: TGCAGCTGGGGGGCAGACAAAGCTTTCTTT; D: .; V: TRBV29-1; size: .; J: TRBJ1-1
CDR3: CASGKGAQGNQPQHF; DNA: TGTGCCAGCGGAAAGGGGGCGCAGGGCAATCAGCCCCAGCATTTT; D: TRBD1; V: TRBV2; size: few; J: TRBJ1-5
CDR3: CASSVGQGFQANTGELFF; DNA: TGTGCCAGCAGCGTGGGACAGGGGTTCCAGGCGAACACCGGGGAGCTGTTTTTT; D: TRBD1; V: TRBV9; size: .; J: TRBJ2-2
CDR3: CASSPTGQAVGNTIYF; DNA: TGTGCCAGCAGCCCCACGGGACAGGCGGTCGGAAACACCATATATTTT; D: TRBD1; V: TRBV7-3; size: .; J: TRBJ1-3
CDR3: CASSAAVGGTEAFF; DNA: TGTGCCAGCAGCGCAGCGGTTGGGGGTACTGAAGCTTTCTTT; D: .; V: TRBV7-9; size: few; J: TRBJ1-1
CDR3: CASSLQGEYGYTF; DNA: TGTGCCAGCAGTTTGCAGGGGGAATATGGCTACACCTTC; D: TRBD1; V: TRBV7-3; size: .; J: TRBJ1-2
CDR3: CASRPREGQETQYF; DNA: TGTGCCAGTAGACCCCGAGAGGGCCAAGAGACCCAGTACTTC; D: .; V: TRBV19; size: .; J: TRBJ2-5
CDR3: CASSDQNLREAFF; DNA: TGTGCCAGCAGTGATCAGAACTTACGAGAAGCTTTCTTT; D: .; V: TRBV25-1; size: few; J: TRBJ1-1
CDR3: CASSGEGIEAFF; DNA: TGTGCCAGTAGTGGGGAGGGTATCGAAGCTTTCTTT; D: .; V: TRBV19; size: many; J: TRBJ1-1
CDR3: CAISSPGTLAYEQYF; DNA: TGTGCCATCAGTTCTCCCGGGACACTAGCCTACGAGCAGTACTTC; D: .; V: TRBV25-1; size: .; J: TRBJ2-7
CDR3: CASSYLAANYGYTF; DNA: TGTGCCAGCAGTTACCTCGCGGCTAACTATGGCTACACCTTC; D: .; V: TRBV6-5; size: .; J: TRBJ1-2
CDR3: CASSGLAGPMDTQYF; DNA: TGTGCCAGTAGTGGCCTAGCGGGACCGATGGATACGCAGTATTTT; D: TRBD2; V: TRBV19; size: .; J: TRBJ2-3
CDR3: CASSSGGIFSNQPQHF; DNA: TGTGCCAGCAGTTCAGGAGGAATATTCAGCAATCAGCCCCAGCATTTT; D: .; V: TRBV6-5; size: few; J: TRBJ1-5
CDR3: CASSLEGTDYNTQYF; DNA: TGTGCCAGCAGCTTAGAAGGGACAGACTATAATACGCAGTATTTT; D: TRBD1; V: TRBV7-8; size: few; J: TRBJ2-3
CDR3: CSAIQRADGTYEQYF; DNA: TGCAGTGCTATCCAGAGGGCCGATGGAACTTACGAGCAGTACTTC; D: .; V: TRBV20-1; size: many; J: TRBJ2-7
CDR3: CASSLIRQGTEAFF; DNA: TGTGCCAGCAGCTTGATCAGACAGGGCACTGAAGCTTTCTTT; D: TRBD1; V: TRBV7-2; size: many; J: TRBJ1-1
CDR3: CSARPPTRGADGTEAFF; DNA: TGCAGTGCTAGACCCCCGACGCGGGGGGCAGATGGAACTGAAGCTTTCTTT; D: .; V: TRBV20-1; size: .; J: TRBJ1-1
CDR3: CASSQGRNTDTQYF; DNA: TGTGCCAGCAGCCAGGGGCGTAACACAGATACGCAGTATTTT; D: .; V: TRBV7-8; size: many; J: TRBJ2-3
CDR3: CASSMRETQYF; DNA: TGCGCCAGCAGCATGAGGGAGACCCAGTACTTC; D: .; V: TRBV5-1; size: .; J: TRBJ2-5
CDR3: CAISAQTGDNGYTF; DNA: TGTGCCATCAGTGCACAGACAGGGGATAATGGCTACACCTTC; D: TRBD1; V: TRBV10-3; size: many; J: TRBJ1-2
CDR3: CASKGGPSNTEAFF; DNA: TGTGCCAGCAAGGGGGGCCCTTCGAACACTGAAGCTTTCTTT; D: .; V: TRBV2; size: many; J: TRBJ1-1
CDR3: CASSHPSGGLDEQYF; DNA: TGTGCCAGCAGTCACCCGTCGGGGGGTTTGGACGAGCAGTACTTC; D: TRBD2; V: TRBV12-3/TRBV12-4; size: .; J: TRBJ2-7
CDR3: CATSDHPTGAQYF; DNA: TGTGCCACCAGTGATCATCCGACAGGGGCGCAGTATTTT; D: TRBD1; V: TRBV24-1; size: few; J: TRBJ2-3
CDR3: CASSLGEQGGYGYTF; DNA: TGTGCCAGCAGCTTGGGAGAACAGGGTGGCTATGGCTACACCTTC; D: .; V: TRBV5-4; size: many; J: TRBJ1-2
CDR3: CASSTQEQETQYF; DNA: TGTGCCAGTAGTACCCAGGAACAAGAGACCCAGTACTTC; D: .; V: TRBV19; size: many; J: TRBJ2-5
CDR3: CAMGARSPLHF; DNA: TGTGCCATGGGGGCCCGTTCACCCCTCCACTTT; D: .; V: TRBV10-3; size: .; J: TRBJ1-6
CDR3: CASSVDASGGPNTGELFF; DNA: TGTGCCAGCAGCGTAGATGCTAGCGGGGGGCCGAACACCGGGGAGCTGTTTTTT; D: TRBD2; V: TRBV2; size: .; J: TRBJ2-2
CDR3: CSVDDGVGNTIYF; DNA: TGCAGCGTTGACGACGGGGTCGGAAACACCATATATTTT; D: .; V: TRBV29-1; size: few; J: TRBJ1-3
CDR3: CASSLTSRTYNYGYTF; DNA: TGTGCCAGCAGTTTAACGTCCAGGACCTATAACTATGGCTACACCTTC; D: .; V: TRBV12-3/TRBV12-4; size: few; J: TRBJ1-2
CDR3: CASSLPGQTSSGANVLTF; DNA: TGCGCCAGCAGCCTCCCGGGACAGACCTCCTCTGGGGCCAACGTCCTGACTTTC; D: TRBD1; V: TRBV5-1; size: once; J: TRBJ2-6
CDR3: CASSQGQGNGQPQHF; DNA: TGCGCCAGCAGCCAAGGACAGGGGAACGGTCAGCCCCAGCATTTT; D: TRBD1; V: TRBV4-1; size: many; J: TRBJ1-5
CDR3: CASTPRGDTDTGELFF; DNA: TGCGCCAGCACCCCTCGAGGCGACACCGACACCGGGGAGCTGTTTTTT; D: .; V: TRBV5-1; size: few; J: TRBJ2-2
CDR3: CASSAGTGASLRDSPLHF; DNA: TGCGCCAGCAGCGCCGGGACGGGAGCTTCGCTGCGGGATTCACCCCTCCACTTT; D: .; V: TRBV5-1; size: .; J: TRBJ1-6
CDR3: CSAISGGATGELFF; DNA: TGCAGTGCTATAAGCGGGGGGGCAACCGGGGAGCTGTTTTTT; D: TRBD2; V: TRBV20-1; size: .; J: TRBJ2-2
CDR3: CASSQVGRSRFGDEQYF; DNA: TGCGCCAGCAGCCAAGTCGGGCGGTCCCGTTTCGGGGACGAGCAGTACTTC; D: .; V: TRBV4-1; size: few; J: TRBJ2-7
CDR3: CASSLQQYHTEAFF; DNA: TGTGCCAGCAGTTTACAGCAGTACCACACTGAAGCTTTCTTT; D: .; V: TRBV27; size: .; J: TRBJ1-1
CDR3: CASSELAGGYEQYF; DNA: TGTGCCAGCAGTGAGCTAGCGGGAGGCTACGAGCAGTACTTC; D: TRBD2; V: TRBV12-3/TRBV12-4; size: .; J: TRBJ2-7
CDR3: CASSPRDPEGTGELFF; DNA: TGCGCCAGCAGCCCCAGGGACCCGGAGGGCACCGGGGAGCTGTTTTTT; D: .; V: TRBV5-1; size: .; J: TRBJ2-2
CDR3: CASSYGGRGGNQPQHF; DNA: TGTGCCAGCAGTTACGGCGGCAGGGGTGGCAATCAGCCCCAGCATTTT; D: .; V: TRBV6-5; size: many; J: TRBJ1-5
CDR3: CSVEETGYHTGELFF; DNA: TGCAGCGTTGAGGAGACGGGATACCACACCGGGGAGCTGTTTTTT; D: .; V: TRBV29-1; size: .; J: TRBJ2-2
CDR3: CASSLVEDRHGYTF; DNA: TGTGCCAGCAGCTTAGTTGAGGACCGGCATGGCTACACCTTC; D: .; V: TRBV7-2; size: many; J: TRBJ1-2
CDR3: CASSPVAGGYETQYF; DNA: TGTGCCAGCAGCCCCGTGGCTGGGGGCTATGAGACCCAGTACTTC; D: .; V: TRBV7-2; size: .; J: TRBJ2-5
CDR3: CASSPTPDTRYF; DNA: TGTGCCAGCAGTCCCACACCAGATACGCGGTATTTT; D: .; V: TRBV7-6; size: .; J: TRBJ2-3
CDR3: CAQTQEMNTEAFF; DNA: TGTGCGCAAACACAGGAGATGAACACTGAAGCTTTCTTT; D: .; V: TRBV10-3; size: .; J: TRBJ1-1